This T cell receptor (beta chain) was obtained from a study of tumor-infiltrating lymphocytes in primary liver carcinoma. About the research overall: Ages ranged from 30 to 69, with HCC or mixed HCC-cholangiocarcinoma. Staging of the tumors gave T1-T3 N0M0, with widths of roughly 4.2 to 11 cm. Overall study results and limits: It was tumor-adjacent and tumor-blood pairs that overlapped less than tumor region pairs did. Tumors carried a top-250-clone fraction significantly exceeding that of blood (p = 0.039).

V was cut by 3 bases and J by 4 bases, with 7 bases left in between. The CDR3 contains 12 residues. Per the germline V gene, CDR1 is MDHEN and CDR2 is SYDVKM. Starting from approximately 500 ng of total RNA, TCR beta cDNA was produced with a primer in the constant region. Three nested multiplex PCR rounds of slightly modified ARM-PCR generated TCR beta libraries. Forward primers for TRBV1-TRBV30 and a C-beta reverse primer served the first two PCR rounds, at about 11 cycles each. Each CDR3 protein gets one entry after TCRdb re-called the multiplex PCR reads with MiXCR. Among some 87,000 distinct CDR3 sequences listed, 65% to 70% were seen once. Joint extraction of RNA and DNA used roughly 20-33 mg of bulk tissue that was unsorted. This clonotype was recorded a few times. Antigen: not known.

The gene calls are TRBV28 and TRBJ2-7; no firm D call. The receptor was isolated from a man aged 35 to 55 with primary liver carcinoma and hepatitis B virus infection. The specimen sequenced was tumor-adjacent normal liver tissue. DNA for the CDR3: TGTGCCAGCAGTTTGTCTGGATACGAGCAGTACTTC. Its protein is CASSLSGYEQYF.